A selection of T cell receptor beta chains follows, all from one sample in a study of OX40 agonist ivuxolimab in advanced cancers. Repertoires were generated with immunoSEQ multiplex PCR, while TCRdb's copy carries only in-frame clones and drops some. The repertoire consists of about 68,000 clones, with 83% occurring once and the leading ten covering more than 1.4%. Specimen: CD4+ or CD8+ T cells sorted from blood, collected in a trial of the OX40 agonist ivuxolimab. Receptor source: an adult with an advanced solid tumor such as melanoma, head and neck, liver or kidney cancer. CDR3s include the opening cysteine and the closing phenylalanine or tryptophan. The D gene is left open where the match is weak.

j_call	v_call	d_call	cdr3_aa	cdr3_nt
TRBJ1-2	TRBV5-6	TRBD1	CASSVLNRGRGGGYTF	TGTGCCAGCAGCGTATTGAACAGGGGGCGCGGAGGCGGCTACACCTTC
TRBJ2-5	TRBV19	.	CASSMLGETQYF	TGTGCCAGTAGTATGTTGGGGGAGACCCAGTACTTC
TRBJ1-6	TRBV5-4	.	CASSLGPGATNSPLHF	TGTGCCAGCAGCTTGGGTCCGGGGGCAACTAATTCACCCCTCCACTTT
TRBJ1-5	TRBV7-2	.	CASSLARGRGGRGQPQHF	TGTGCCAGCAGCTTAGCAAGAGGAAGGGGGGGACGGGGACAGCCCCAGCATTTT
TRBJ1-6	TRBV19	TRBD1	CASSTRDSYNSPLHF	TGTGCCAGTAGCACACGGGACAGCTATAATTCACCCCTCCACTTT
TRBJ2-7	TRBV10-2	TRBD1	CASSGSTRTGQYF	TGCGCCAGCAGTGGGTCGACTCGGACAGGGCAGTACTTC
TRBJ1-4	TRBV5-6	TRBD1	CASSPGQAPTNEKLFF	TGTGCCAGCAGCCCTGGACAGGCGCCAACTAATGAAAAACTGTTTTTT
TRBJ1-1	TRBV7-9	.	CASSLAGQTNTEAFF	TGTGCCAGCAGCTTGGCAGGGCAAACGAACACTGAAGCTTTCTTT
TRBJ1-1	TRBV25-1	.	CASSEIYVGRGTEAFF	TGTGCCAGCAGTGAAATATACGTAGGGAGAGGGACTGAAGCTTTCTTT
TRBJ2-2	TRBV30	TRBD2	CAWKGTSWSGELFF	TGTGCCTGGAAAGGGACTAGCTGGTCCGGGGAGCTGTTTTTT
TRBJ2-2	TRBV28	.	CASRHTGELFF	TGTGCCAGCAGGCACACCGGGGAGCTGTTTTTT
TRBJ1-2	TRBV5-6	TRBD1	CASSESRTGANYGYTF	TGTGCCAGCAGCGAAAGCCGGACAGGGGCTAACTATGGCTACACCTTC
TRBJ1-1	TRBV6-1	.	CASRRTGNTEAFF	TGTGCCAGCAGGCGAACAGGGAACACTGAAGCTTTCTTT
TRBJ1-1	TRBV21-1	.	CAGKGGVF	TGTGCCGGTAAAGGGGGGGTATTT